These 23 T cell receptor beta chains were all obtained from the same sample, sequenced in a study of blood T cell repertoires in COVID-19. TCRdb's copy holds only in-frame clones and misses some; the assay was immunoSEQ multiplex PCR. The profile covers about 670,000 clones, with 80% to 90% appearing a single time and around 0.3% taken by the ten largest. Sequences were obtained from peripheral blood. These receptors all come from a woman aged 18-29 years with acute or convalescent COVID-19.

The V gene is TRBV4-1, the J gene TRBJ2-2, with 9 bases aligning to TRBD1. J lost 0 bases, V lost 4 bases, and 6 bases had no gene match. The CDR3 loop spans 17 amino acids. Germline V CDR1 and CDR2: MGHRA, YSYEKL. The CDR3 sequence: CASSPPRDRANTGELFF. The CDR3 nucleotides read TGCGCCAGCAGCCCCCCCCGGGACAGGGCGAACACCGGGGAGCTGTTTTTT.

The chain is built from TRBV27 and TRBJ2-2; D is perhaps TRBD1 (6 bases). Trimming cost V 8 bases and J 1 base, with 17 bases left between them. CDR3 length: 16 amino acids. Germline V gene sequence: CDR1 MNHEY, CDR2 SMNVEV (reference sequence). The CDR3 region is CASYDRLGGNTGELFF. CDR3 nucleotides: TGTGCCAGCTACGACAGGCTTGGGGGGAACACCGGGGAGCTGTTTTTT.

V gene TRBV25-1 combines with J gene TRBJ1-1; possibly TRBD1 for D (6 bases). Germline V gene data show CDR1 as MGHDK and CDR2 as SYGVNS. The length of the CDR3 is 10 residues. With 6 bases removed from V and 11 bases from J, the gap between germline ends came to 10 bases. The CDR3 region is CASSGGQAFF. In nucleotides, the CDR3 is TGTGCCAGCAGCGGGGGGCAGGCTTTCTTT.

This chain joins TRBV29-1 and TRBJ2-5; D possibly uses TRBD1 or TRBD2 (5 bases each). The CDR3 is 10 residues long. Per the germline V gene, CDR1 is SQVTM and CDR2 is ANQGSEA. V lost 7 bases to trimming and J lost 7 bases, with 10 bases between them. The CDR3 DNA reads as TGCAGCGAGGGACCGGGGACCCAGTACTTC. The encoded protein is CSEGPGTQYF.

Comment on this clone: Other DNA sequences of this sample code for an identical CDR3. The chain has TRBV3-1 (or the pseudogene TRBV3-2) and TRBJ1-5; D call uncertain. Germline V lookup: CDR1 LGHDT, CDR2 YNNKEL (reference sequence). Between the trimmed V and J ends, which lost 0 bases and 5 bases, there was a span of 5 bases. This CDR3 is built from 13 residues. For the CDR3, the DNA is TGTGCCAGCAGCCAAGACCGAGATCAGCCCCAGCATTTT. This sequence encodes CASSQDRDQPQHF.

The chain employs TRBV7-9 and TRBJ1-1, with no clear D. Trimming cost V 5 bases and J 2 bases, with 18 bases left between them. This CDR3 has 16 residues. Germline loops: CDR1 SEHNR, CDR2 FQNEAQ (reference sequence). The CDR3 loop reads CASSPGLTGGNTEAFF. CDR3 DNA: TGTGCCAGCAGCCCTGGCCTGACGGGTGGTAACACTGAAGCTTTCTTT.

This chain joins TRBV19 and TRBJ2-1, with TRBD1 matching over 7 bases. J gave up 8 bases and V 2 bases, and 9 bases lay outside the gene matches. There are 15 residues in the CDR3. The germline CDR1 and CDR2 sequences are LNHDA and SQIVND (reference sequence). Here the CDR3 reads CASSISPNRGDEQFF. CDR3 sequence (DNA): TGTGCCAGTAGTATATCCCCTAACAGGGGCGATGAGCAGTTCTTC.

This chain joins TRBV7-9 and TRBJ2-1; D may be TRBD2 (6 bases). V lost 5 bases to trimming and J lost 8 bases, with 16 bases between them. The germline gives CDR1 SEHNR, CDR2 FQNEAQ (reference sequence). The CDR3 covers 14 residues. This CDR3 reads CASSPRRVSDEQFF. Written as DNA, the CDR3 is TGTGCCAGCAGCCCCCGGAGGGTATCGGATGAGCAGTTCTTC.

As DNA, the CDR3 is TGTGCCAGCAGCTTCAGGGTAGAGGGCTACACCTTC. This encodes CASSFRVEGYTF. J is TRBJ1-2 and V is TRBV7-2, with D possibly matching TRBD1 (5 bases). CDR1 SGHTA and CDR2 FQGNSA come from the germline V gene. The V gene lost 3 bases and the J gene lost 8 bases, with 10 bases spanning the gap. The CDR3 is 12 residues long.

This clone came up a few times. The V gene is TRBV15, the J gene TRBJ1-2; perhaps TRBD1 as D (5 bases). The CDR3 consists of 15 residues. CDR1 and CDR2 from the germline V gene are LNHNV and YYDKDF (reference sequence). V was cut by 1 base and J by 7 bases, with 16 bases left in between. CDR3 residues: CATSRVLKQVVGYTF. The CDR3, as DNA: TGTGCCACCAGCAGAGTTCTCAAACAGGTAGTTGGCTACACCTTC.

The rearrangement uses TRBV27 and TRBJ2-1, with 15 bases identical to TRBD2. Per germline, CDR1 MNHEY and CDR2 SMNVEV (reference sequence). V was pared by 6 bases and J by 10 bases, with 10 bases of the junction left unmatched. This CDR3 has 16 residues. The CDR3 DNA reads TGTGCCAGCAGGGGACTAGCGGGGGGCCCCCGTGGCGAGCAGTTCTTC. It translates to CASRGLAGGPRGEQFF.

The chain combines TRBV24-1 with TRBJ1-2; D is possibly TRBD1 (5 bases). CDR1 is KGHDR and CDR2 is SFDVKD in the germline V gene. The CDR3 length is 15 residues. Trimming stripped 4 bases from V and 7 bases from J, with 18 bases between. CDR3 DNA: TGTGCCACCAGTGACCGATCGAGCCAGGGTTCTGGCTACACCTTC. It codes for CATSDRSSQGSGYTF.

J is TRBJ2-1 and V is TRBV4-1; D perhaps matches TRBD2 (5 bases). Trimming removed 2 bases from V and 5 bases from J, with 22 bases in between. The CDR3 runs to 18 residues. Germline assignment: CDR1 MGHRA and CDR2 YSYEKL. CDR3 DNA sequence: TGCGCCAGCAGCCAATCGGTCTTACGCGACTACCCGAACAATGAGCAGTTCTTC. It codes for CASSQSVLRDYPNNEQFF.

J is TRBJ2-3 and V is TRBV14, with 7 bases identical to TRBD1. This CDR3 is built from 15 residues. Germline CDR1 and CDR2: SGHDN and FVKESK. V dropped 1 base and J dropped 5; count of bases not matched to a gene: 6. The CDR3 DNA follows: TGTGCCAGCAGCCAAGTAGACAGGGTAATAGATACGCAGTATTTT. This translates into CASSQVDRVIDTQYF.

The V and J genes are TRBV27 and TRBJ2-1, with 8 bases lining up with TRBD2. V was pared by 5 bases and J by 7 bases, with 7 bases of the junction left unmatched. The CDR3 consists of 14 residues. The germline gives CDR1 MNHEY, CDR2 SMNVEV (reference sequence). The CDR3 DNA reads TGTGCCAGCAGTATGGGCGGGGGGAGTAATGAGCAGTTCTTC. Amino acid sequence: CASSMGGGSNEQFF.

CDR3 protein: CASSSGQGRTEAFF. The CDR3 coding sequence is TGTGCCAGCAGCTCGGGACAGGGGAGGACTGAAGCTTTCTTT. The genes are TRBV7-9 and TRBJ1-1; 10 nucleotides align to TRBD1. The germline V gene has CDR1 SEHNR and CDR2 FQNEAQ (reference sequence). The V and J ends lost 4 bases and 5 bases, in that order; junction bases with no gene match: 4. There are 14 residues in the CDR3. Variable domain in full (rest from reference TRBV7-9 and TRBJ1-1): DTGVSQNPRHKITKRGQNVTFRCDPISEHNRLYWYRQTLGQGPEFLTYFQNEAQLEKSRLLSDRFSAERPKGSFSTLEIQRTEQGDSAMYLCASSSGQGRTEAFFGQGTRLTVV.

This chain uses TRBV3-1 (or the pseudogene TRBV3-2) with TRBJ2-3; D might be TRBD2 (5 bases). Trimming left V 4 bases short and J 1 base short, with 18 bases between. The CDR3 covers 17 residues. From germline, CDR1 is LGHDT and CDR2 YNNKEL (reference sequence). The CDR3 protein is CASSPTMVAGRTDTQYF. CDR3 bases: TGTGCCAGCAGCCCGACCATGGTGGCGGGCCGCACAGATACGCAGTATTTT.

The chain combines TRBV7-6 with TRBJ2-3, with TRBD1 matching 9 bases. This CDR3 contains 17 residues. Germline CDR1 and CDR2: SGHVS and FNYEAQ. With V trimmed by 5 bases and J by 4 bases, 13 bases remained unmatched. The CDR3 spells CASSLHLQGAVADTQYF. In DNA, the CDR3 is TGTGCCAGCAGCCTTCACCTACAGGGGGCCGTGGCAGATACGCAGTATTTT.

This chain links TRBV27 with TRBJ1-5, with D hard to call. Looked up from germline, CDR1 is MNHEY and CDR2 is SMNVEV (reference sequence). V was pared by 8 bases and J by 4 bases, with 12 bases between. There are 13 residues in the CDR3. CDR3 DNA: TGTGCCAGCCCCCTAGGAGCAAATCAGCCCCAGCATTTT. This translates into CASPLGANQPQHF.

The genes are TRBV7-6 and TRBJ1-1, with TRBD1 matching 9 bases. The V gene's germline CDR1 is SGHVS and CDR2 FNYEAQ. Trimming took 2 bases from V and 5 from J; bases not matched to a gene: 6. The CDR3 contains 15 residues. The CDR3 nucleotides are TGTGCCAGCAGCTTAAGAACAGGGGGCCTTACTGAAGCTTTCTTT. Its protein product is CASSLRTGGLTEAFF.

The chain combines TRBV5-5 with TRBJ1-5; D is perhaps TRBD1 (6 bases). Germline lookup yields CDR1 SGHKS and CDR2 YYEKEE (reference sequence). V was cut by 0 bases and J by 7 bases, with 17 bases left in between. This CDR3 spans 16 amino acids. The CDR3 loop reads CASSLGGGGAGQPQHF. The DNA of the CDR3 is TGTGCCAGCAGCTTGGGGGGCGGGGGCGCGGGACAGCCCCAGCATTTT.

This chain uses TRBV7-9 with TRBJ1-2; 8 nucleotides agree with TRBD1. Trimming took 4 bases from V and 7 from J; bases not matched to a gene: 8. Germline V gives CDR1 SEHNR, CDR2 FQNEAQ (reference sequence). The CDR3 extends over 14 amino acids. CDR3 sequence (DNA): TGTGCCAGCAGCTCGGACAGGGAATATGGTGGCTACACCTTC. This codes for CASSSDREYGGYTF.

The V and J genes are TRBV7-3 and TRBJ2-7; possibly TRBD1 for D (6 bases). The CDR3 is made up of 13 amino acids. Per the germline V gene, CDR1 is SGHTA and CDR2 is FQGTGA. Deletions cut 5 bases from V and 1 base from J, with 9 bases between. The CDR3 loop is CASSPTGSYEQYF. CDR3 in DNA: TGTGCCAGCAGCCCAACAGGGTCCTACGAGCAGTACTTC.